The 3 T cell receptor beta chains below all came from one sample that was sequenced in a study of read filtering for tumor transcriptome and immune sequencing. Molecular barcoded adaptors covering alpha/delta and beta/gamma chains were used on roughly 400 ng RNA. From the reads, TCRdb called clonotypes with MiXCR, one entry per CDR3 protein. Of some 120,000 distinct CDR3 sequences in the sample, about an eighth were seen once. The sample was a population of CD138-negative cells sorted from bone marrow. The receptors originated from a donor aged 40 or older with multiple myeloma.

Comments on this clonotype: Sequence at one end of the junction differs from germline and may be a read error. This sequence joins TRBV29-1 and TRBJ1-1; D gene unclear. Germline loops: CDR1 SQVTM, CDR2 ANQGSEA. The CDR3 spans 13 residues. The CDR3 bases are TGCAGCGCCAGACGGATGGAGAACACTGAAGCTTACTTT. It codes for CSARRMENTEAYF.

This clonotype was counted ten times or more. This sequence joins TRBV29-1 and TRBJ1-1, with TRBD1 identical over 7 bases. Looked up from germline, CDR1 is SQVTM and CDR2 is ANQGSEA. The CDR3 has 13 amino acids. The V segment lost 7 bases and the J segment 5 bases; nucleotides outside the gene matches: 10. The DNA for the CDR3 is TGCAGCGCCGACCGGGACAGCTGGACTGAAGCTTTCTTT. Encoded protein: CSADRDSWTEAFF.

Ten or more counts support this clonotype. The V gene is TRBV3-1, the J gene TRBJ1-1; TRBD1 might be the D (5 bases). V gave up 4 bases and J gave up 2 bases, with 23 bases separating them. The CDR3 contains 18 residues. The germline CDR1 and CDR2 sequences are LGHDT and YNNKEL (reference sequence). The CDR3 DNA is TGTGCCAGCAGCCCAGCTTTGAAGGGGAGCAGCGGCAACACTGAAGCTTTCTTT. Translated: CASSPALKGSSGNTEAFF. Full variable domain (rest looked up from reference TRBV3-1 and TRBJ1-1): DTAVSQTPKYLVTQMGNDKSIKCEQNLGHDTMYWYKQDSKKFLKIMFSYNNKELIINETVPNRFSPKSPDKAHLNLHINSLELGDSAVYFCASSPALKGSSGNTEAFFGQGTRLTVV.